These 28 T cell receptor beta chains came from one sample sequenced in a study of identical twins. A single record per CDR3 protein comes from TCRdb applying MiXCR to the 5' RACE reads. The data show more than 400,000 distinct CDR3 sequences, roughly 15% seen once. A further study also used this sample, focusing on yellow fever vaccine responses in identical twins.

The sample was CD4+ T cells sorted from blood. The receptors originated from a woman aged 18-29 years in good health.

CDR3 residues: CASSQVQGVQAGELFF. CDR3 coding DNA: TGTGCCAGCAGCCAAGTTCAGGGGGTTCAAGCCGGGGAGCTGTTTTTT. This chain joins TRBV3-1 and TRBJ2-2; 7 bases match TRBD1. V gave up 1 base and J gave up 6 bases; unmatched junction bases: 8. This CDR3 has 16 residues. Germline lookup yields CDR1 LGHDT and CDR2 YNNKEL (reference sequence).

This chain connects TRBV7-3 to TRBJ2-5; TRBD1 or TRBD2 may be the D gene (5 bases each). The CDR3 has 15 residues. The germline gives CDR1 SGHTA, CDR2 FQGTGA. V dropped 2 bases and J dropped 3 bases, with 13 bases sitting between them. The chain's CDR3 is CASSLQGRGEETQYF. The CDR3 bases are TGTGCCAGCAGCTTACAGGGCCGGGGCGAAGAGACCCAGTACTTC.

The chain employs TRBV5-1 and TRBJ1-2; 11 bases line up with TRBD1. This CDR3 contains 16 residues. With 6 bases clipped from V and 3 bases from J, the junction kept 10 bases outside the gene matches. CDR1 SGHRS and CDR2 YFSETQ come from the germline V gene. The CDR3 sequence is CASKTGTGGKDYGYTF. Written as DNA, the CDR3 is TGCGCCAGCAAGACCGGGACAGGGGGGAAAGACTATGGCTACACCTTC.

This clonotype occurred a few times. The V gene is TRBV14, the J gene TRBJ1-4, with TRBD1 matching 7 bases. The CDR3 loop spans 16 amino acids. The germline gives CDR1 SGHDN, CDR2 FVKESK. With 0 bases clipped from V and 7 bases from J, the junction kept 8 bases outside the gene matches. In DNA form, the CDR3 reads TGTGCCAGCAGCCAAGATCGGACAGGATGGGGTGAAAAACTGTTTTTT. Its translation: CASSQDRTGWGEKLFF.

This clonotype was detected many times. This rearrangement joins TRBV5-1 to TRBJ2-2; 9 nucleotides line up with TRBD1. With V trimmed by 1 base and J by 4 bases, 8 bases remained unmatched. There are 17 residues in the CDR3. Germline assignment: CDR1 SGHRS and CDR2 YFSETQ. CDR3 sequence reads: CASSLPPGQGSTGELFF. The CDR3 DNA is TGCGCCAGCAGCTTGCCCCCGGGACAGGGAAGCACCGGGGAGCTGTTTTTT.

V is TRBV3-1 and J is TRBJ2-3, with 9 bases fitting TRBD1. The CDR3 contains 20 residues. V gave up 4 bases and J gave up 4 bases; unmatched junction bases: 21. Germline CDR1 is LGHDT and CDR2 is YNNKEL (reference sequence). DNA of the CDR3: TGTGCCAGCAGCCGAAGGACAGGGGTCACAGCGGGCGCCAGATCAGATACGCAGTATTTT. Its translation: CASSRRTGVTAGARSDTQYF.

The chain recombines TRBV28 with TRBJ2-3; perhaps TRBD1 as D (5 bases). V lost 5 bases and J lost 4, with 16 bases in between. The CDR3 runs to 15 residues. Germline V gene data show CDR1 as MDHEN and CDR2 as SYDVKM. The CDR3 nucleotides read TGTGCCAGCAGTCCACCCTATTCCAGGGCAGATACGCAGTATTTT. Translating it yields CASSPPYSRADTQYF.

CDR3: CASSPSGTSGYEQYV. CDR3 sequence (DNA): TGTGCCAGCAGTCCTTCCGGGACTAGCGGGTACGAGCAGTACGTC. This chain joins TRBV12-3 or TRBV12-4 and TRBJ2-7; TRBD2 agrees at 12 bases. The V and J ends lost 5 bases and 4 bases, in that order; junction bases with no gene match: 6. This CDR3 spans 15 amino acids.

In this sample, this clonotype turned up a few times. This chain links TRBV12-3 or TRBV12-4 with TRBJ1-5, with D possibly TRBD1 on 6 matching bases. CDR3 length: 14 residues. V was clipped by 3 bases and J by 6 bases, with 12 bases between them. The CDR3 coding sequence is TGTGCCAGCAGTTTTCAGGGGACCGGTCAGCCCCAGCATTTT. Amino acid sequence: CASSFQGTGQPQHF.

The table lists this clonotype with a few counts. A junction end diverges from the germline sequence, so it may reflect a read error. V and J are TRBV12-3 or TRBV12-4 and TRBJ2-7; 9 positions match TRBD1. This CDR3 is built from 18 residues. CDR3 loop: CASSFPGQGRKFPYERYF. The CDR3 DNA is TGTGCCAGCAGTTTCCCGGGACAGGGTCGTAAGTTCCCCTACGAGCGGTACTTC.

V usage is TRBV20-1 and J usage is TRBJ2-1; D is unresolved. In germline, CDR1 is DFQATT, CDR2 SNEGSKA (reference sequence). V was trimmed by 0 bases and J by 3 bases, leaving 9 bases between them. The CDR3 has 14 amino acids. Written as DNA, the CDR3 is TGCAGTGCTAGAGAGGCGGCTGACTACAATGAGCAGTTCTTC. Amino acids: CSAREAADYNEQFF.

This clonotype was recorded at least ten times. V usage is TRBV5-1 and J usage is TRBJ2-5, with D possibly being TRBD1 (6 bases). Per germline, CDR1 SGHRS and CDR2 YFSETQ. V lost 2 bases and J 1 base, leaving 9 bases between the germline ends. The CDR3 length is 14 residues. DNA for the CDR3: TGCGCCAGCAGCTTCACAGGGCCCCAAGAGACCCAGTACTTC. This encodes CASSFTGPQETQYF. The full variable domain, rest sourced from reference TRBV5-1 and TRBJ2-5, is KAGVTQTPRYLIKTRGQQVTLSCSPISGHRSVSWYQQTPGQGLQFLFEYFSETQRNKGNFPGRFSGRQFSNSRSEMNVSTLELGDSALYLCASSFTGPQETQYFGPGTRLLVL.

V gene TRBV24-1 combines with J gene TRBJ2-1; 9 bases map to TRBD1. The V and J ends lost 4 bases and 3 bases, in that order; junction bases with no gene match: 9. Germline assignment: CDR1 KGHDR and CDR2 SFDVKD. The CDR3 runs 17 residues. The CDR3: CATSDLPGQGGYNEQFF. CDR3 DNA: TGTGCCACCAGTGACCTTCCGGGACAGGGAGGCTACAATGAGCAGTTCTTC.

This clonotype was seen a handful of times. The rearrangement joins TRBV3-1 to TRBJ2-5; 12 nucleotides agree with TRBD2. The CDR3 is 16 amino acids. V lost 4 bases, J lost 4 bases, and 7 bases stayed unmatched. Per the germline V gene, CDR1 is LGHDT and CDR2 is YNNKEL (reference sequence). DNA of the CDR3: TGTGCCAGCAGCCCCTCCCTAGCGGGGGGGCCAGAGACCCAGTACTTC. As protein: CASSPSLAGGPETQYF.

The chain couples TRBV18 to TRBJ2-3; 9 positions agree with TRBD2. With 2 bases clipped from V and 4 bases from J, the junction kept 4 bases outside the gene matches. The CDR3 is 15 amino acids. Germline V gene sequence: CDR1 KGHSH, CDR2 LQKENI. The CDR3 region has the DNA TGTGCCAGCTCACCAACGGGACTAGCTGCAGATACGCAGTATTTT. It translates to CASSPTGLAADTQYF.

The chain combines TRBV12-3 or TRBV12-4 with TRBJ2-3; the D gene is possibly TRBD1 (5 bases). V dropped 7 bases and J dropped 0 bases, with 17 bases sitting between them. This CDR3 region has 16 residues. CDR3 bases: TGTGCCAGCACCCCCCGACAGCCCCGTAGCACAGATACGCAGTATTTT. Its translation: CASTPRQPRSTDTQYF.

This clonotype came up a few times. The genes are TRBV2 and TRBJ2-1; weak D call: TRBD2 (6 bases). The germline gives CDR1 SNHLY, CDR2 FYNNEI. This CDR3 region has 12 residues. V was shortened by 6 bases and J by 9 bases, with 12 bases between the two germline ends. The CDR3 bases are TGTGCCAGCAGACAGGAGGGAGGTGAGCAGTTCTTC. This encodes CASRQEGGEQFF.

V gene TRBV6-1 combines with J gene TRBJ1-2; TRBD1 matches 7 bases. The V gene end was trimmed by 2 bases and the J gene end by 6 bases; junction bases not matched to a gene: 9. CDR1 and CDR2 (germline): MNHNS, SASEGT. This CDR3 region has 15 residues. Written as DNA, the CDR3 is TGTGCCAGCAGTGAATTCATAGGGGGCGCTGATGGCTACACCTTC. This codes for CASSEFIGGADGYTF.

This clonotype was seen a few times. The rearrangement joins TRBV20-1 to TRBJ2-7; D gene unclear. CDR1 DFQATT and CDR2 SNEGSKA come from the germline V gene (reference sequence). This CDR3 is built from 15 residues. V was cut by 2 bases and J by 2 bases, with 16 bases left in between. CDR3 loop: CSARPVGWRPYEQYV. CDR3 coding DNA: TGCAGTGCTAGACCCGTCGGGTGGAGACCCTACGAGCAGTACGTC.

This clonotype was found a few times. This chain uses TRBV3-1 with TRBJ2-7, with D unclear. Trimming removed 3 bases at V and 3 bases at J, with 18 bases between. CDR3 size: 16 residues. Germline-derived CDR1 and CDR2 are LGHDT and YNNKEL (reference sequence). CDR3 sequence: CASSHPSLSRGYEQYF. Written as DNA, the CDR3 is TGTGCCAGCAGCCACCCTAGTCTGTCCAGAGGCTACGAGCAGTACTTC.

This clonotype has more than one count but fewer than ten. J is TRBJ2-5 and V is TRBV6-2 or TRBV6-3; D is unclear. The germline V and J ends were trimmed by 2 bases and 3 bases, with 7 bases remaining between them. CDR1 and CDR2 (germline): MNHEY, SVGEGT. The CDR3 extends over 13 amino acids. CDR3 nucleotides: TGTGCCAGCAGTTACATGGGGAAAGAGACCCAGTACTTC. It specifies CASSYMGKETQYF.

This clonotype occurred many times. The chain has TRBV29-1 and TRBJ1-2, with TRBD1 as a possible D gene (6 bases). V was shortened by 7 bases and J by 4 bases, with 13 bases between the two germline ends. The CDR3 is made up of 12 amino acids. Germline values: CDR1 SQVTM, CDR2 ANQGSEA. CDR3 bases: TGCAGCGGACTCGGACAGACCTATGGCTACACCTTC. Amino acid sequence: CSGLGQTYGYTF.

The chain couples TRBV29-1 to TRBJ2-1; 8 bases line up with TRBD2. CDR3 length: 15 amino acids. V trimming: 6 bases; J trimming: 6 bases; junction bases outside the gene matches: 13. Per germline, CDR1 SQVTM and CDR2 ANQGSEA. In DNA, the CDR3 is TGCAGCGTCACGGACCAGACGACTAGCGTCAATGAGCAGTTCTTC. This sequence encodes CSVTDQTTSVNEQFF.

V gene TRBV7-2 combines with J gene TRBJ2-1, with 9 positions matching TRBD2. CDR1 is SGHTA and CDR2 is FQGNSA in the germline V gene. Trimming took 0 bases from V and 2 from J; bases not matched to a gene: 2. The CDR3 runs 16 residues. The CDR3 is CASSLASGSTYNEQFF. In DNA, the CDR3 is TGTGCCAGCAGCTTAGCTAGCGGGAGTACCTACAATGAGCAGTTCTTC.

This clonotype showed up many times. V gene TRBV7-9 combines with J gene TRBJ1-2, with D hard to call. The V end was cut by 2 bases, the J end by 2 bases, with 15 bases between. The CDR3 runs 16 residues. Germline lookup yields CDR1 SEHNR and CDR2 FQNEAQ (reference sequence). The CDR3 is CASSLTDGFGNYGYTF. CDR3 DNA: TGTGCCAGCAGCTTAACGGACGGGTTTGGGAACTATGGCTACACCTTC.

In its sample, this clonotype was seen a few times. The V and J genes are TRBV29-1 and TRBJ1-1; D remains unclear. The CDR3 runs to 13 residues. Trimming shortened V by 2 bases and J by 1 base, and 8 bases separated the two germline ends. Germline V CDR1 and CDR2: SQVTM, ANQGSEA. The CDR3, as DNA: TGCAGCGTTGAACGCAGGTCGAACACTGAAGCTTTCTTT. This sequence encodes CSVERRSNTEAFF. Supplemented by reference TRBV29-1 and TRBJ1-1, the full variable domain reads SAVISQKPSRDICQRGTSLTIQCQVDSQVTMMFWYRQQPGQSLTLIATANQGSEATYESGFVIDKFPISRPNLTFSTLTVSNMSPEDSSIYLCSVERRSNTEAFFGQGTRLTVV.

V and J are TRBV29-1 and TRBJ1-1, with D possibly being TRBD1 (6 bases). This CDR3 contains 12 residues. V dropped 6 bases and J dropped 2 bases, with 10 bases sitting between them. The V gene's germline CDR1 is SQVTM and CDR2 ANQGSEA. CDR3 sequence: CSVADRNTEAFF. As DNA, the CDR3 is TGCAGCGTGGCGGACAGAAACACTGAAGCTTTCTTT.

This clonotype was counted many times. The V call is TRBV27, the J call TRBJ1-5, with 7 positions matching TRBD1. The V gene's germline CDR1 is MNHEY and CDR2 SMNVEV (reference sequence). Trimming took 2 bases from V and 4 from J; bases not matched to a gene: 5. The CDR3 extends over 15 amino acids. In DNA, the CDR3 is TGTGCCAGCAGTTTAATCGCAGGGGGGAATCAGCCCCAGCATTTT. Its protein product is CASSLIAGGNQPQHF.